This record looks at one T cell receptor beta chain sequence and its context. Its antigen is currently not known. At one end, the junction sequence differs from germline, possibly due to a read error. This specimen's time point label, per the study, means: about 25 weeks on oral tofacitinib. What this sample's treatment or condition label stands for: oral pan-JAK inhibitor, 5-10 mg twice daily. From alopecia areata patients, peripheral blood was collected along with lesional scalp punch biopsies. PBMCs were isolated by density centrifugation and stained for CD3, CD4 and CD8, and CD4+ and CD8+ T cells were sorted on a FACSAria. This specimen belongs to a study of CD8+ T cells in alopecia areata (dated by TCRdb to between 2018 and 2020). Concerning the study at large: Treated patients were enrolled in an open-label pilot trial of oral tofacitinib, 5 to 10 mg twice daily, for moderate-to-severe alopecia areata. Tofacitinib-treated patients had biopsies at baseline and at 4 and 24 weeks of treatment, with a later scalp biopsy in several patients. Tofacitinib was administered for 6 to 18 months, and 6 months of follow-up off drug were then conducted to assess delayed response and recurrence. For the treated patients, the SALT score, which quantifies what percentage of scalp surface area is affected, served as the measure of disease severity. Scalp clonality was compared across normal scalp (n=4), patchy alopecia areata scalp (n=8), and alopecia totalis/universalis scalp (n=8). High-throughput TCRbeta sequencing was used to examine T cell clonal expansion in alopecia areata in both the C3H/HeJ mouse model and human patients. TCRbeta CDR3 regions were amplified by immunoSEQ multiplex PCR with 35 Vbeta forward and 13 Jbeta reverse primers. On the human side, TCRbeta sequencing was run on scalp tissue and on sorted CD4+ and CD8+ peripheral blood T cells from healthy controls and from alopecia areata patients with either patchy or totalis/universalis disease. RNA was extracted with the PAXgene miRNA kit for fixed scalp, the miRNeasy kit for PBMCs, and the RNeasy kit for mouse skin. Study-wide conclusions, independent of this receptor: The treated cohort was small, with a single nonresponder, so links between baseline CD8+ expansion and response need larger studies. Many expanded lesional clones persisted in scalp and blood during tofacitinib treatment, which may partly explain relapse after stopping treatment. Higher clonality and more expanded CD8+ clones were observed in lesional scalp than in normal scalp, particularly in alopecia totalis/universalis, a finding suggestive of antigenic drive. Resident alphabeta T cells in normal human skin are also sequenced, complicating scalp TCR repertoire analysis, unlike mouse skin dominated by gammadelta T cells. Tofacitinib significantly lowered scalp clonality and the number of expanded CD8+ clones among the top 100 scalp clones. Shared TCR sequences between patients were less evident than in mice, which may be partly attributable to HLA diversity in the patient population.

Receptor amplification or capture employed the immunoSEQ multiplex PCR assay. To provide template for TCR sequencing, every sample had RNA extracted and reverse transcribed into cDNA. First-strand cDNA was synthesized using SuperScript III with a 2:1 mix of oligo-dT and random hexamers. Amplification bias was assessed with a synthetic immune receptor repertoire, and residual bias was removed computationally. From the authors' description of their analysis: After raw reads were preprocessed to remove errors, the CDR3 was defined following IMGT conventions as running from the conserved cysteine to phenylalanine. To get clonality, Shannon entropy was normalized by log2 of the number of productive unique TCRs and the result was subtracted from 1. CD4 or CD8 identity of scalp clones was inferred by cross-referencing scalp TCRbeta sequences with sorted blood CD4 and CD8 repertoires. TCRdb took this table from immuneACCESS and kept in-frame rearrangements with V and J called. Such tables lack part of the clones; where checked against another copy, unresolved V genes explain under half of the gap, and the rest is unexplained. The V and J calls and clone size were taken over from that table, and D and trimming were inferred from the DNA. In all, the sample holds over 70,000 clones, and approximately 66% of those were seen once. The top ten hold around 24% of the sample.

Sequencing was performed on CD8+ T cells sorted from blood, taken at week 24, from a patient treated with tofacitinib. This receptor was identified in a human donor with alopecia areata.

CDR3 sequence: CASSLGRGSTLFSDF. At the DNA level, the sequence is TGTGCCAGCAGCTTGGGCAGGGGGAGCACTCTCTTCTCAGACTTC. The rearrangement joined TRBV5-6 to TRBJ1-2; 7 bases in between match TRBD1. CDR1 and CDR2 were assigned from the germline V gene as SGHDT and YYEEEE. Its CDR3 holds 15 amino acids, cysteine through phenylalanine. The read is trimmed to its CDR3 DNA, 45 bases read in frame from base 1.